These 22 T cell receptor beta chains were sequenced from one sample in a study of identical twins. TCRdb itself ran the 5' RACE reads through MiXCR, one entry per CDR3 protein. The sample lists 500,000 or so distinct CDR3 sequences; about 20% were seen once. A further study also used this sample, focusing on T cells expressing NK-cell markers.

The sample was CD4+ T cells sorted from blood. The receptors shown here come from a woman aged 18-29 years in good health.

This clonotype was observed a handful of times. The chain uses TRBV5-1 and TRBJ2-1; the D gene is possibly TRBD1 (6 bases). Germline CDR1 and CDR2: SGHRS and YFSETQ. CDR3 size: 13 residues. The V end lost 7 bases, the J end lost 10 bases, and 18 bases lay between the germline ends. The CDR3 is CASGRDKQWEQFF. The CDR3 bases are TGCGCCAGCGGCCGGGACAAACAATGGGAGCAGTTCTTC.

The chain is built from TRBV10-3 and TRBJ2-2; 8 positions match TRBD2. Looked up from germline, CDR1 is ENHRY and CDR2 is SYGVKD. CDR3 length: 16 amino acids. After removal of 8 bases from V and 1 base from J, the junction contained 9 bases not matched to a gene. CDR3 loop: CAIGPAGALNTGELFF. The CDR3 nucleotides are TGTGCCATCGGACCAGCGGGGGCCTTGAACACCGGGGAGCTGTTTTTT.

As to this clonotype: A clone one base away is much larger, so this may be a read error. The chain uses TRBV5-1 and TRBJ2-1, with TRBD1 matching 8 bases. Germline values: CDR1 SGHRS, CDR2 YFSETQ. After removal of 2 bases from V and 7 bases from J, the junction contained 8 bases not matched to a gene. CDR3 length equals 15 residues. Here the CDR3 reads CASSFSQGAWNEQFF. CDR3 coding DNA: TGCGCCAGCAGCTTCAGTCAGGGGGCATGGAATGAGCAGTTCTTC.

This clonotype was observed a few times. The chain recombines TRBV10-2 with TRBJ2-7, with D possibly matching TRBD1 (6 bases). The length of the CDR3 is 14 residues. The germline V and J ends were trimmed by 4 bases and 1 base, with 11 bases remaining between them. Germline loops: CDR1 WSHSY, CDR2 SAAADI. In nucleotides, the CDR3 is TGCGCCAGCAGTGCCCGGCAGGGGTCCTACGAGCAGTACTTC. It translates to CASSARQGSYEQYF.

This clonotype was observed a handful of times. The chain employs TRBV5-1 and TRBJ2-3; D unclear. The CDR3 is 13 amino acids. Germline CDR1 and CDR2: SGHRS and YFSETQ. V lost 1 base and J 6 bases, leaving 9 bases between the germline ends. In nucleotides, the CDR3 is TGCGCCAGCAGCTTGAGGGTAGACGATACGCAGTATTTT. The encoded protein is CASSLRVDDTQYF.

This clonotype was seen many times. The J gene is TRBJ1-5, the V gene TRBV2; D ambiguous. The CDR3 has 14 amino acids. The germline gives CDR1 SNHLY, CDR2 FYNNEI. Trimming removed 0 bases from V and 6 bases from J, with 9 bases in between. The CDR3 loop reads CASSEAGEGQPQHF. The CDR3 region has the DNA TGTGCCAGCAGTGAAGCTGGGGAGGGTCAGCCCCAGCATTTT.

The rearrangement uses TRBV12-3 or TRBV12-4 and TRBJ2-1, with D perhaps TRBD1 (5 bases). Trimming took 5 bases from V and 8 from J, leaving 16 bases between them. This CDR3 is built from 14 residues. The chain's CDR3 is CASSPGNRRDEQFF. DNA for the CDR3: TGTGCCAGCAGTCCAGGGAATCGGCGAGATGAGCAGTTCTTC.

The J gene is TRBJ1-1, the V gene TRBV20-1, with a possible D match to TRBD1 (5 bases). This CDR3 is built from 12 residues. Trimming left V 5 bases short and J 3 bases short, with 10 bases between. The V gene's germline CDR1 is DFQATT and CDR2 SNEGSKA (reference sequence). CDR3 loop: CSALGRDTEAFF. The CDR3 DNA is TGCAGTGCTCTGGGGCGGGACACTGAAGCTTTCTTT.

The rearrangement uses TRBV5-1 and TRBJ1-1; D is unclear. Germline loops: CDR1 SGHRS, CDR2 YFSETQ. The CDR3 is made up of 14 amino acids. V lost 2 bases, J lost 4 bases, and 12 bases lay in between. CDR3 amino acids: CASSFSGWSTEAFF. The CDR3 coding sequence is TGCGCCAGCAGCTTTTCAGGATGGAGCACTGAAGCTTTCTTT.

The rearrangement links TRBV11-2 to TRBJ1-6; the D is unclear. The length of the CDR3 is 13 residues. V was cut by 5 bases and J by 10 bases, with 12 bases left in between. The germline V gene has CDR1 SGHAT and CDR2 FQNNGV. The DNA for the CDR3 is TGTGCCAGCAGCCCCATTCGTGGATCACCCCTCCACTTT. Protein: CASSPIRGSPLHF.

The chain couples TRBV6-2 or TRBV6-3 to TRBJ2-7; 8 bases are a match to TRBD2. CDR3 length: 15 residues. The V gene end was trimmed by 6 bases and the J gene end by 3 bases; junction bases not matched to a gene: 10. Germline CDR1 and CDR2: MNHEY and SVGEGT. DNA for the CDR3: TGTGCCAGCAGCTTGATAGCGGGAAAGGTCTACGAGCAGTACTTC. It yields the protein CASSLIAGKVYEQYF.

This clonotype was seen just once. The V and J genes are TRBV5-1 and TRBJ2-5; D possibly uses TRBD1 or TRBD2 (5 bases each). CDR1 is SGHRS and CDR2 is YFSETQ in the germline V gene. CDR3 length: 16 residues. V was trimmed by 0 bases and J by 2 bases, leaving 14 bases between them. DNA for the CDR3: TGCGCCAGCAGCTTGGTACCCGGGGCCCCTCAAGAGACCCAGTACTTC. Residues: CASSLVPGAPQETQYF. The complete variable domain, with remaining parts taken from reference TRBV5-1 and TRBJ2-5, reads KAGVTQTPRYLIKTRGQQVTLSCSPISGHRSVSWYQQTPGQGLQFLFEYFSETQRNKGNFPGRFSGRQFSNSRSEMNVSTLELGDSALYLCASSLVPGAPQETQYFGPGTRLLVL.

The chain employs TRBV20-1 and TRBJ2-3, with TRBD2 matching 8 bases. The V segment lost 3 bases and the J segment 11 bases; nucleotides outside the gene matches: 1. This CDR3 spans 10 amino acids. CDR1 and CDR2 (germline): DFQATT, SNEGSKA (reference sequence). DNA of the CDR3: TGCAGTGCTAGTCGGGGGGGGCAGTATTTT. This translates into CSASRGGQYF.

This chain's CDR3 is CASSQGTGVGETQYF. CDR3 DNA sequence: TGTGCCAGCAGCCAAGGTACGGGGGTAGGAGAGACCCAGTACTTC. The genes are TRBV3-1 and TRBJ2-5; a weak D match, TRBD2 (6 bases). Germline-derived CDR1 and CDR2 are LGHDT and YNNKEL (reference sequence). The CDR3 extends over 15 amino acids. Trimming stripped 1 base from V and 4 bases from J, with 13 bases between.

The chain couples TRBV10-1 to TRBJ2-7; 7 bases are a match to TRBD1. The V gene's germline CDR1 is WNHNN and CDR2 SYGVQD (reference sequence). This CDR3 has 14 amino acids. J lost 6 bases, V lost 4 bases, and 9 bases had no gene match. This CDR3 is CASSVGTALSEQYF. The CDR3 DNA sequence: TGCGCCAGCAGTGTGGGGACAGCCTTGTCCGAGCAGTACTTC.

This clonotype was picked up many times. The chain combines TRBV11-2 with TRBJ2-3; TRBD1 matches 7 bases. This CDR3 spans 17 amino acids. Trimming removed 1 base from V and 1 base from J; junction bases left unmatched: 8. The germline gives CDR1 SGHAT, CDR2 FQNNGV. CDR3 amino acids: CASSLGRGGLGTDTQYF. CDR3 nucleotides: TGTGCCAGCAGCTTAGGTCGAGGGGGCCTCGGCACAGATACGCAGTATTTT.

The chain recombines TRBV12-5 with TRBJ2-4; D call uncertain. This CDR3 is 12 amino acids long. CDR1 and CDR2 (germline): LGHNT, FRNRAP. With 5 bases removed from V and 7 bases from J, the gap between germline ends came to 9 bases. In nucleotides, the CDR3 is TGTGCTAGTGGTCCTCCGGGCAACATTCAGTACTTC. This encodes CASGPPGNIQYF.

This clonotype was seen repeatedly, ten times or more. In DNA, the CDR3 is TGTGCCAGCAGTTACAGGGCCCGAACAGAGACCCAGTACTTC. This sequence encodes CASSYRARTETQYF. J is TRBJ2-5 and V is TRBV12-3 or TRBV12-4; tentatively, D is TRBD1 (6 bases). V lost 4 bases, J lost 4 bases, and 13 bases lay in between. This CDR3 is built from 14 residues.

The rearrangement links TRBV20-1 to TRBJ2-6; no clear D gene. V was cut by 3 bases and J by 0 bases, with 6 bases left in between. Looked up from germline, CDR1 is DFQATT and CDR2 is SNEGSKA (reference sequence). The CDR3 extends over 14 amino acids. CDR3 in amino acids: CSARSRSGANVLTF. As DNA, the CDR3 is TGCAGTGCTAGGTCCCGCTCTGGGGCCAACGTCCTGACTTTC.

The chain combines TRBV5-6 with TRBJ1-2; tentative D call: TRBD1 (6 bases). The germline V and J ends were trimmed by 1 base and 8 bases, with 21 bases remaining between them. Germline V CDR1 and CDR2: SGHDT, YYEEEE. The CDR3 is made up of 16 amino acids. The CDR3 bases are TGTGCCAGCAGCTTGAGGGGGGCCGGAACCCTGAGGGGCTACACCTTC. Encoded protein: CASSLRGAGTLRGYTF.

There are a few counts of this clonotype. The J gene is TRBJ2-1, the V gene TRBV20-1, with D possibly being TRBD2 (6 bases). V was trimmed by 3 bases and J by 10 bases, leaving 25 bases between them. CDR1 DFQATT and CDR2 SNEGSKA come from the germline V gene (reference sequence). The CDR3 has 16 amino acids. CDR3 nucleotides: TGCAGTGCTAGGGCCGTCGACCGGGGACTTAGGGGAGAGCAGTTCTTC. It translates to CSARAVDRGLRGEQFF.

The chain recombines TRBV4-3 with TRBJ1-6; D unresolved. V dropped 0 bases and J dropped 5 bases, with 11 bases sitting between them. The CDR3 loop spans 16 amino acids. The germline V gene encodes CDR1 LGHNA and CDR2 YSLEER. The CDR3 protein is CASSQEATADNSPLHF. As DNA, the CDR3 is TGCGCCAGCAGCCAAGAAGCAACAGCAGATAATTCACCCCTCCACTTT.